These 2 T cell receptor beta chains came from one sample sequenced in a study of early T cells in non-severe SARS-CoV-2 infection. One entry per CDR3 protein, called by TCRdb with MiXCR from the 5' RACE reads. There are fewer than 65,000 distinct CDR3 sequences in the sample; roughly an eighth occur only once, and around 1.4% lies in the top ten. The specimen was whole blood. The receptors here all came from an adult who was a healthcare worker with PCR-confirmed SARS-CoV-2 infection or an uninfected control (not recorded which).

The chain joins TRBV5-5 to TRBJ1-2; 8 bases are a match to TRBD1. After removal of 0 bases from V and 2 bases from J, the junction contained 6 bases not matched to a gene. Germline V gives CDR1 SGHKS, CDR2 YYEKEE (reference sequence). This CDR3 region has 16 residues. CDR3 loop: CASSLAIGQGNYGYTF. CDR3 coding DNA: TGTGCCAGCAGCTTGGCCATTGGACAGGGAAACTATGGCTACACCTTC.

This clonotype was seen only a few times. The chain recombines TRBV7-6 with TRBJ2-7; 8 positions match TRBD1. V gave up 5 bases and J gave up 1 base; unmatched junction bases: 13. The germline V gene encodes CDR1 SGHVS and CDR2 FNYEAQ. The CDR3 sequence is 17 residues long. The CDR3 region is CASSTQPPGQGSYEQYF. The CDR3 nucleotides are TGTGCCAGCAGCACTCAACCACCTGGACAGGGATCCTACGAGCAGTACTTC.